These 4 T cell receptor beta chains were sequenced from one sample in a study of T cell repertoires in cytomegalovirus infection. TCRdb processed the reads anew with MiXCR; each CDR3 protein has one entry. Of some 920,000 distinct CDR3 sequences listed, approximately 33% were seen once; the top ten hold roughly an eighth. Antigen specificity for these receptors is unknown. Sequenced material: cultured CD8+ T cells from PBMCs, taken from culture after CMV antigen stimulation. These receptor sequences come from a human donor in good health (CMV status not recorded). Some clones in this sample may be carry-over from other donors' samples.

This clonotype was picked up many times. This chain joins TRBV6-1 and TRBJ1-5; D not certain. Trimming left V 6 bases short and J 0 bases short, with 12 bases between. Germline V gene lookup returns CDR1 MNHNS and CDR2 SASEGT. This CDR3 comprises 15 residues. The DNA for the CDR3 is TGTGCCAGCAGGGACGGACCCTATAGCAATCAGCCCCAGCATTTT. This encodes CASRDGPYSNQPQHF.

This chain uses TRBV14 with TRBJ2-1; maybe TRBD2 (5 bases). The germline V gene has CDR1 SGHDN and CDR2 FVKESK. The CDR3 has 17 residues. Deletions cut 2 bases from V and 4 bases from J, with 18 bases between. The CDR3 nucleotides are TGTGCCAGCAGCCAACTATTTGCGGGTTTAACATACAATGAGCAGTTCTTC. Its protein is CASSQLFAGLTYNEQFF.

On this clonotype itself: One end of the junction is discordant with germline, which a read error may explain. The V and J genes are TRBV6-6 and TRBJ2-4; 10 bases fit TRBD2. CDR1 is MNHNY, CDR2 SVGAGI, per germline (reference sequence). The CDR3 loop spans 13 amino acids. The CDR3 is CASNPTESGGVHF. CDR3 in DNA: TGTGCCAGCAATCCTACGGAAAGCGGGGGGGTCCACTTC.

This clonotype was detected ten times or more. The J gene is TRBJ2-7, the V gene TRBV7-9, with D tentatively TRBD1 or TRBD2 (6 bases each). The CDR3 sequence is 15 residues long. Trimming cost V 5 bases and J 1 base, with 15 bases left between them. The germline V gene has CDR1 SEHNR and CDR2 FQNEAQ (reference sequence). The CDR3 DNA reads TGTGCCAGCAGCCCTCCCGGGGGCCGGTCCTACGAGCAGTACGTC. It specifies CASSPPGGRSYEQYV.